This TCR beta chain was obtained from a study of T cells after yellow fever vaccination. Study as a whole: With SMART-Seq v4 Ultra Low Input, the fractions containing low cell numbers were prepared.

This clonotype was counted only a few times. V was cut by 3 bases and J by 9 bases, with 18 bases left in between. Germline V gene data show CDR1 as MNHEY and CDR2 as SMNVEV (reference sequence). The CDR3 totals 15 residues. In making TCR cDNA, 5'RACE template switching added a universal primer site and UMIs to it. Each CDR3 protein gets one entry after TCRdb re-called the 5' RACE reads with MiXCR. Found here are about 230,000 distinct CDR3 sequences, more than 6.5% of them singletons; the top ten hold 1% to 1.2%. Specimen: CD4+ T cells sorted from PBMCs, collected on the day of the yellow fever booster vaccination. The chain couples TRBV27 to TRBJ2-1; D gene ambiguous. The sequence derives from a man aged 25 to 40 who received the YFV17D yellow fever vaccine. The CDR3 DNA reads as TGTGCCAGCAGTTTCGCCTCCGATCGCGCCAGTGAGCAGTTCTTC. Amino acid sequence: CASSFASDRASEQFF.